A selection of T cell receptor beta chains follows, all from one sample in a study of shared clonotypes between healthy human individuals. This table comes from immunoSEQ multiplex PCR, and its TCRdb copy is limited to in-frame clones, with some not included. The repertoire holds just over 2,000,000 clones, with roughly 94% as singletons. The material sequenced was naive CD8+ T cells sorted from blood. These TCRs come from a man aged 18 to 35 in good health. Each CDR3 is given with its conserved first and last residue. D genes are given only for firm matches. Clone size is not always given. Where it is, it says once, few, many or a class for expanded clones.

>TRBJ2-7|-|TRBV11-2|-
CASSRGPTYEQYF
TGTGCCAGCAGCCGGGGACCAACCTACGAGCAGTACTTC
>TRBJ1-2|-|TRBV4-1|-
CASSQDLRAETYYGYTF
TGCGCCAGCAGCCAAGATTTGAGGGCCGAAACTTACTATGGCTACACCTTC
>TRBJ2-7|-|TRBV5-1|few
CASSLGRDEQYF
TGCGCCAGCAGCTTGGGTAGGGACGAGCAGTACTTC
>TRBJ2-1|-|TRBV28|once
CASSAPGYNEQFF
TGTGCCAGCAGTGCCCCAGGTTACAATGAGCAGTTCTTC
>TRBJ2-2|TRBD1|TRBV27|once
CASSSILDRGSNTGELFF
TGTGCCAGCAGTTCCATCCTGGACAGGGGGTCGAACACCGGGGAGCTGTTTTTT
>TRBJ2-1|-|TRBV5-4|-
CASSYYFNEQFF
TGTGCCAGCAGCTACTATTTCAATGAGCAGTTCTTC
>TRBJ2-5|-|TRBV10-1|-
CASSDSKTLQETQYF
TGCGCCAGCAGTGATTCCAAGACACTCCAAGAGACCCAGTACTTC
>TRBJ2-7|-|TRBV15|-
CATSPEIVGATYEQYF
TGTGCCACCAGCCCCGAGATTGTGGGAGCAACCTACGAGCAGTACTTC
>TRBJ2-7|-|TRBV6-5|-
CASSYSGAGDEQYF
TGTGCCAGCAGTTACTCCGGGGCAGGGGACGAGCAGTACTTC
>TRBJ2-7|TRBD2|TRBV13|-
CASSSSGGSWRAQYF
TGTGCCAGCAGCTCCAGCGGGGGCTCTTGGAGGGCGCAGTACTTC
>TRBJ1-4|TRBD1|TRBV2|-
CASTVATGRANEKLFF
TGTGCCAGCACCGTGGCGACAGGGCGGGCTAATGAAAAACTGTTTTTT
>TRBJ2-3|-|TRBV6-1|-
CASSGLTDTQYF
TGTGCCAGCAGTGGACTCACAGATACGCAGTATTTT
>TRBJ2-2|TRBD1|TRBV10-3|-
CAIRAGTANTGELFF
TGTGCCATCAGAGCCGGGACAGCGAACACCGGGGAGCTGTTTTTT
>TRBJ1-1|-|TRBV6-5|-
CASGQLNTEAFF
TGTGCCAGCGGACAACTGAACACTGAAGCTTTCTTT
>TRBJ2-5|TRBD2|TRBV7-7|-
CASSSGLAQETQYF
TGTGCTAGCAGCTCGGGACTAGCACAAGAGACCCAGTACTTC
>TRBJ2-5|TRBD2|TRBV29-1|-
CSAAGTSGGPQETQYF
TGCAGCGCCGCCGGGACTAGCGGGGGGCCTCAAGAGACCCAGTACTTC
>TRBJ2-1|-|TRBV6-5|-
CASSYTQGNEQFF
TGTGCCAGCAGTTACACCCAGGGGAATGAGCAGTTCTTC
>TRBJ1-1|TRBD1|TRBV27|-
CASSSEPTGGSGAFF
TGTGCCAGCAGTTCGGAACCGACAGGGGGCTCAGGGGCTTTCTTT
>TRBJ1-3|TRBD1|TRBV7-9|-
CASSHPSDRGQNTIYF
TGTGCCAGCAGCCACCCCTCCGACAGGGGGCAGAACACCATATATTTT
>TRBJ2-1|TRBD1|TRBV2|-
CASNTYGTGGFNEQFF
TGTGCCAGCAATACTTACGGGACAGGGGGCTTCAATGAGCAGTTCTTC
>TRBJ2-1|-|TRBV9|once
CASSVSGQATYNEQFF
TGTGCCAGCAGCGTCTCAGGGCAGGCTACCTACAATGAGCAGTTCTTC
>TRBJ2-7|TRBD1|TRBV7-2|-
CASSSWGQGTDEQYF
TGTGCCAGCAGCTCCTGGGGACAGGGGACCGACGAGCAGTACTTC
>TRBJ1-1|-|TRBV6-1|-
CASSISGSAEAFF
TGTGCCAGCAGTATATCAGGATCCGCTGAAGCTTTCTTT
>TRBJ1-1|-|TRBV6-5|-
CASRQGSEAFF
TGTGCCAGCAGGCAAGGCTCTGAAGCTTTCTTT
>TRBJ2-1|-|TRBV7-9|-
CASSATALDEQFF
TGTGCCAGCAGCGCGACTGCTCTCGATGAGCAGTTCTTC
>TRBJ2-7|-|TRBV28|-
CATCWDFGAYEQYF
TGTGCCACCTGCTGGGACTTCGGTGCCTACGAGCAGTACTTC